Listed here are 4 T cell receptor beta chains from one sample, sequenced in a study of control samples from healthy donors and cancer patients. Profiled with immunoSEQ multiplex PCR; TCRdb holds only in-frame clones, not every one. In the table there are approximately 190,000 clones, about 91% of which are singletons. Sequenced sample: blood. The source is a man between 25 and 39 years old in good health.

The sample holds one count of this clone. J is TRBJ1-2 and V is TRBV5-1; possibly TRBD1 for D (5 bases). The CDR3 contains 14 residues. V was trimmed by 0 bases and J by 5 bases, leaving 11 bases between them. Germline assignment: CDR1 SGHRS and CDR2 YFSETQ. The CDR3 sequence is CASSLAGDEYGYTF. The CDR3 nucleotides read TGCGCCAGCAGCTTGGCCGGGGACGAGTATGGCTACACCTTC.

V gene TRBV27 combines with J gene TRBJ2-2, with 8 bases matching TRBD2. Trimming took 4 bases from V and 3 from J; bases not matched to a gene: 7. This CDR3 has 16 amino acids. From germline, CDR1 is MNHEY and CDR2 SMNVEV (reference sequence). In DNA, the CDR3 is TGTGCCAGCAGTTGGCCGAGCGGGAGATACACCGGGGAGCTGTTTTTT. Translated: CASSWPSGRYTGELFF.

The chain employs TRBV7-2 and TRBJ1-1; 8 bases align to TRBD1. This CDR3 is 13 amino acids long. V was pared by 5 bases and J by 8 bases, with 7 bases of the junction left unmatched. From germline, CDR1 is SGHTA and CDR2 FQGNSA. The CDR3 DNA sequence: TGTGCCAGCAGCCGGGACAGGCAACGGGAAGCTTTCTTT. It encodes CASSRDRQREAFF.

This sequence joins TRBV6-4 and TRBJ1-5; D is uncertain. V was shortened by 5 bases and J by 1 base, with 12 bases between the two germline ends. Germline lookup yields CDR1 MRHNA and CDR2 SNTAGT. The CDR3 runs 15 residues. The CDR3: CASSLSSGSNQPQHF. The CDR3 DNA reads as TGTGCCAGCAGTCTTTCCTCGGGAAGCAATCAGCCCCAGCATTTT.